These 14 T cell receptor beta chains share one sample of origin, sequenced in a study of T cells of healthy individuals. Using its own MiXCR run on the 5' RACE reads, TCRdb lists one record per CDR3 protein. This sample has more than 85,000 distinct CDR3 sequences, with roughly 15% found just once. The origin of the receptors is a human donor in good health.

In this sample, this clonotype turned up many times. The V gene is TRBV20-1, the J gene TRBJ2-1; no clear D gene. Per germline, CDR1 DFQATT and CDR2 SNEGSKA (reference sequence). This CDR3 spans 12 amino acids. Deletions cut 8 bases from V and 0 bases from J, with 8 bases between. Here the CDR3 DNA reads TGCAGTCGGTACGGCTCCTACAATGAGCAGTTCTTC. Translation: CSRYGSYNEQFF.

This clonotype occurred a few times. The chain uses TRBV3-2 and TRBJ2-5; the listed D gene, TRBD2, was not tested against the DNA. TRBV3-2 is reported as a pseudogene. The CDR3 sequence is 19 residues long. The CDR3: CASSQVGRTSGSLEETQYF. CDR3 in DNA: TGTGCCAGCAGCCAGGTCGGGAGGACTAGCGGCAGTTTGGAGGAGACCCAGTACTTC.

Many counts were recorded for this clonotype. The CDR3 sequence is CASSLTDASTDTQYF. In nucleotides, the CDR3 is TGCGCCAGCAGCTTAACCGACGCAAGCACAGATACGCAGTATTTT. The J gene is TRBJ2-3, the V gene TRBV5-1; D is uncertain. Germline V lookup: CDR1 SGHRS, CDR2 YFSETQ. V was trimmed by 2 bases and J by 0 bases, leaving 10 bases between them. The CDR3 totals 15 residues.

This rearrangement joins TRBV20-1 to TRBJ2-1, with TRBD2 identical over 10 bases. The CDR3 is 11 amino acids. J was trimmed by 15 bases and V by 7 bases; bases with no gene match: 9. In germline, CDR1 is DFQATT, CDR2 SNEGSKA (reference sequence). The CDR3 region has the DNA TGCAGTGGGACTAGCGGTCCCCGACGGTTCTTC. This gives the protein CSGTSGPRRFF.

The sample holds a few counts of this clonotype. CDR3 sequence reads: CASSQSQVLNEKLFF. In DNA, the CDR3 is TGCGCCAGCAGCCAATCCCAGGTCCTCAATGAAAAACTGTTTTTT. This rearrangement joins TRBV4-1 to TRBJ1-4; D gene uncertain. Per germline, CDR1 MGHRA and CDR2 YSYEKL. The V end was cut by 2 bases, the J end by 5 bases, with 12 bases between. The CDR3 extends over 15 amino acids.

This clonotype was picked up a small number of times. The rearrangement uses TRBV28 and TRBJ2-7; the D gene is possibly TRBD2 (5 bases). Trimming left V 9 bases short and J 6 bases short, with 15 bases between. CDR3 length: 12 amino acids. CDR1 is MDHEN and CDR2 is SYDVKM in the germline V gene. The CDR3 here is CASHGWAGEQYF. CDR3 coding DNA: TGTGCCAGTCACGGGTGGGCGGGCGAGCAGTACTTC.

This clonotype appeared many times. This chain uses TRBV27 with TRBJ2-1; unclear D gene. From germline, CDR1 is MNHEY and CDR2 SMNVEV (reference sequence). Deletions cut 6 bases from V and 0 bases from J, with 9 bases between. This CDR3 has 14 amino acids. The CDR3 region has the DNA TGTGCCAGCAGAGGAATAAGCTCCTACAATGAGCAGTTCTTC. Amino acids: CASRGISSYNEQFF.

This sequence joins TRBV12-3 or TRBV12-4 and TRBJ1-2; TRBD1 agrees at 11 bases. With V trimmed by 8 bases and J by 7 bases, 9 bases remained unmatched. The CDR3 sequence is 14 residues long. CDR3 in DNA: TGTGCCAGCGCCCGGCCGGGACAGGGGGTTGGCTACACCTTC. Translation: CASARPGQGVGYTF.

V and J are TRBV20-1 and TRBJ2-5; 8 positions match TRBD2. Germline CDR1 and CDR2: DFQATT and SNEGSKA (reference sequence). The V segment lost 5 bases and the J segment 5 bases; nucleotides outside the gene matches: 10. The CDR3 is made up of 14 amino acids. In DNA, the CDR3 is TGCAGTGCTTATAAAAGCGGGGGCGGTGAGACCCAGTACTTC. This encodes CSAYKSGGGETQYF.

This clonotype was counted only a few times. The V call is TRBV4-3, the J call TRBJ1-2; weak D call: TRBD1 (5 bases). The CDR3 spans 15 residues. Germline values: CDR1 LGHNA, CDR2 YSLEER. Trimming pared 0 bases from V and 0 bases from J, leaving 8 bases between. The chain's CDR3 is CASSQDDRSNYGYTF. Written as DNA, the CDR3 is TGCGCCAGCAGCCAAGATGACAGATCTAACTATGGCTACACCTTC.

This clonotype has a handful of counts. The rearrangement links TRBV7-2 to TRBJ2-7; 9 bases align to TRBD2. The CDR3 totals 16 residues. V shed 1 base and J 7 bases; nucleotides not matched to a gene: 11. Germline V gene data show CDR1 as SGHTA and CDR2 as FQGNSA. The CDR3 coding sequence is TGTGCCAGCAGCTTAGACATCCTTGCGGGAGGGTATGAGCAGTACTTC. This sequence encodes CASSLDILAGGYEQYF.

Many counts were recorded for this clonotype. The chain is built from TRBV6-4 and TRBJ2-2; 12 nucleotides align to TRBD2. CDR3 length equals 17 residues. V lost 3 bases, J lost 0 bases, and 2 bases stayed unmatched. Germline V gives CDR1 MRHNA, CDR2 SNTAGT. Written as DNA, the CDR3 is TGTGCCAGCAGTGAAACTAGCGGGGGGCCGAACACCGGGGAGCTGTTTTTT. Translation gives CASSETSGGPNTGELFF.

The chain carries TRBV29-1 and TRBJ1-6, with TRBD1 matching 7 bases. V gave up 7 bases and J gave up 7 bases; unmatched junction bases: 7. The CDR3 is 13 residues long. Germline assignment: CDR1 SQVTM and CDR2 ANQGSEA. CDR3 sequence: CSARQGPNSPLHF. Written as DNA, the CDR3 is TGCAGCGCACGACAGGGTCCCAATTCACCCCTCCACTTT. Drawing the rest from reference TRBV29-1 and TRBJ1-6, the complete variable domain is SAVISQKPSRDICQRGTSLTIQCQVDSQVTMMFWYRQQPGQSLTLIATANQGSEATYESGFVIDKFPISRPNLTFSTLTVSNMSPEDSSIYLCSARQGPNSPLHFGNGTRLTVT.

This clonotype was found a few times. For the CDR3, the DNA is TGTGCCAGTAGTTGGGACAGATCGACGCCCCAGCATTTT. Its translation is CASSWDRSTPQHF. This chain connects TRBV19 to TRBJ1-5, with TRBD1 identical over 7 bases. V gave up 5 bases and J gave up 9 bases; unmatched junction bases: 7. Germline CDR1 LNHDA, CDR2 SQIVND (reference sequence). The CDR3 is made up of 13 amino acids.